The 2 T cell receptor beta chains listed next were all sequenced from one sample in a study of blood T cell repertoires in COVID-19. The table came from immunoSEQ multiplex PCR; TCRdb's copy has only in-frame clones and leaves some out. The sample has tens of thousands of clones, approximately 88% seen once. The sample comprised peripheral blood. The receptors here all came from a woman in her seventies with acute or convalescent COVID-19.

The chain joins TRBV3-1 (or the pseudogene TRBV3-2) to TRBJ2-2; D is uncertain. The CDR3 runs to 14 residues. CDR1 LGHDT and CDR2 YNNKEL come from the germline V gene (reference sequence). V gave up 2 bases and J gave up 0 bases, with 4 bases separating them. CDR3 sequence reads: CASSQSANTGELFF. The CDR3 DNA sequence: TGTGCCAGCAGCCAATCAGCGAACACCGGGGAGCTGTTTTTT.

The chain uses TRBV7-2 and TRBJ2-5, with D perhaps matching TRBD2 (5 bases). V was pared by 5 bases and J by 5 bases, with 18 bases between. The CDR3 spans 15 residues. Germline-derived CDR1 and CDR2 are SGHTA and FQGNSA. CDR3 sequence reads: CASSIDYTQTETQYF. CDR3 bases: TGTGCCAGCAGCATCGACTACACCCAAACGGAGACCCAGTACTTC.